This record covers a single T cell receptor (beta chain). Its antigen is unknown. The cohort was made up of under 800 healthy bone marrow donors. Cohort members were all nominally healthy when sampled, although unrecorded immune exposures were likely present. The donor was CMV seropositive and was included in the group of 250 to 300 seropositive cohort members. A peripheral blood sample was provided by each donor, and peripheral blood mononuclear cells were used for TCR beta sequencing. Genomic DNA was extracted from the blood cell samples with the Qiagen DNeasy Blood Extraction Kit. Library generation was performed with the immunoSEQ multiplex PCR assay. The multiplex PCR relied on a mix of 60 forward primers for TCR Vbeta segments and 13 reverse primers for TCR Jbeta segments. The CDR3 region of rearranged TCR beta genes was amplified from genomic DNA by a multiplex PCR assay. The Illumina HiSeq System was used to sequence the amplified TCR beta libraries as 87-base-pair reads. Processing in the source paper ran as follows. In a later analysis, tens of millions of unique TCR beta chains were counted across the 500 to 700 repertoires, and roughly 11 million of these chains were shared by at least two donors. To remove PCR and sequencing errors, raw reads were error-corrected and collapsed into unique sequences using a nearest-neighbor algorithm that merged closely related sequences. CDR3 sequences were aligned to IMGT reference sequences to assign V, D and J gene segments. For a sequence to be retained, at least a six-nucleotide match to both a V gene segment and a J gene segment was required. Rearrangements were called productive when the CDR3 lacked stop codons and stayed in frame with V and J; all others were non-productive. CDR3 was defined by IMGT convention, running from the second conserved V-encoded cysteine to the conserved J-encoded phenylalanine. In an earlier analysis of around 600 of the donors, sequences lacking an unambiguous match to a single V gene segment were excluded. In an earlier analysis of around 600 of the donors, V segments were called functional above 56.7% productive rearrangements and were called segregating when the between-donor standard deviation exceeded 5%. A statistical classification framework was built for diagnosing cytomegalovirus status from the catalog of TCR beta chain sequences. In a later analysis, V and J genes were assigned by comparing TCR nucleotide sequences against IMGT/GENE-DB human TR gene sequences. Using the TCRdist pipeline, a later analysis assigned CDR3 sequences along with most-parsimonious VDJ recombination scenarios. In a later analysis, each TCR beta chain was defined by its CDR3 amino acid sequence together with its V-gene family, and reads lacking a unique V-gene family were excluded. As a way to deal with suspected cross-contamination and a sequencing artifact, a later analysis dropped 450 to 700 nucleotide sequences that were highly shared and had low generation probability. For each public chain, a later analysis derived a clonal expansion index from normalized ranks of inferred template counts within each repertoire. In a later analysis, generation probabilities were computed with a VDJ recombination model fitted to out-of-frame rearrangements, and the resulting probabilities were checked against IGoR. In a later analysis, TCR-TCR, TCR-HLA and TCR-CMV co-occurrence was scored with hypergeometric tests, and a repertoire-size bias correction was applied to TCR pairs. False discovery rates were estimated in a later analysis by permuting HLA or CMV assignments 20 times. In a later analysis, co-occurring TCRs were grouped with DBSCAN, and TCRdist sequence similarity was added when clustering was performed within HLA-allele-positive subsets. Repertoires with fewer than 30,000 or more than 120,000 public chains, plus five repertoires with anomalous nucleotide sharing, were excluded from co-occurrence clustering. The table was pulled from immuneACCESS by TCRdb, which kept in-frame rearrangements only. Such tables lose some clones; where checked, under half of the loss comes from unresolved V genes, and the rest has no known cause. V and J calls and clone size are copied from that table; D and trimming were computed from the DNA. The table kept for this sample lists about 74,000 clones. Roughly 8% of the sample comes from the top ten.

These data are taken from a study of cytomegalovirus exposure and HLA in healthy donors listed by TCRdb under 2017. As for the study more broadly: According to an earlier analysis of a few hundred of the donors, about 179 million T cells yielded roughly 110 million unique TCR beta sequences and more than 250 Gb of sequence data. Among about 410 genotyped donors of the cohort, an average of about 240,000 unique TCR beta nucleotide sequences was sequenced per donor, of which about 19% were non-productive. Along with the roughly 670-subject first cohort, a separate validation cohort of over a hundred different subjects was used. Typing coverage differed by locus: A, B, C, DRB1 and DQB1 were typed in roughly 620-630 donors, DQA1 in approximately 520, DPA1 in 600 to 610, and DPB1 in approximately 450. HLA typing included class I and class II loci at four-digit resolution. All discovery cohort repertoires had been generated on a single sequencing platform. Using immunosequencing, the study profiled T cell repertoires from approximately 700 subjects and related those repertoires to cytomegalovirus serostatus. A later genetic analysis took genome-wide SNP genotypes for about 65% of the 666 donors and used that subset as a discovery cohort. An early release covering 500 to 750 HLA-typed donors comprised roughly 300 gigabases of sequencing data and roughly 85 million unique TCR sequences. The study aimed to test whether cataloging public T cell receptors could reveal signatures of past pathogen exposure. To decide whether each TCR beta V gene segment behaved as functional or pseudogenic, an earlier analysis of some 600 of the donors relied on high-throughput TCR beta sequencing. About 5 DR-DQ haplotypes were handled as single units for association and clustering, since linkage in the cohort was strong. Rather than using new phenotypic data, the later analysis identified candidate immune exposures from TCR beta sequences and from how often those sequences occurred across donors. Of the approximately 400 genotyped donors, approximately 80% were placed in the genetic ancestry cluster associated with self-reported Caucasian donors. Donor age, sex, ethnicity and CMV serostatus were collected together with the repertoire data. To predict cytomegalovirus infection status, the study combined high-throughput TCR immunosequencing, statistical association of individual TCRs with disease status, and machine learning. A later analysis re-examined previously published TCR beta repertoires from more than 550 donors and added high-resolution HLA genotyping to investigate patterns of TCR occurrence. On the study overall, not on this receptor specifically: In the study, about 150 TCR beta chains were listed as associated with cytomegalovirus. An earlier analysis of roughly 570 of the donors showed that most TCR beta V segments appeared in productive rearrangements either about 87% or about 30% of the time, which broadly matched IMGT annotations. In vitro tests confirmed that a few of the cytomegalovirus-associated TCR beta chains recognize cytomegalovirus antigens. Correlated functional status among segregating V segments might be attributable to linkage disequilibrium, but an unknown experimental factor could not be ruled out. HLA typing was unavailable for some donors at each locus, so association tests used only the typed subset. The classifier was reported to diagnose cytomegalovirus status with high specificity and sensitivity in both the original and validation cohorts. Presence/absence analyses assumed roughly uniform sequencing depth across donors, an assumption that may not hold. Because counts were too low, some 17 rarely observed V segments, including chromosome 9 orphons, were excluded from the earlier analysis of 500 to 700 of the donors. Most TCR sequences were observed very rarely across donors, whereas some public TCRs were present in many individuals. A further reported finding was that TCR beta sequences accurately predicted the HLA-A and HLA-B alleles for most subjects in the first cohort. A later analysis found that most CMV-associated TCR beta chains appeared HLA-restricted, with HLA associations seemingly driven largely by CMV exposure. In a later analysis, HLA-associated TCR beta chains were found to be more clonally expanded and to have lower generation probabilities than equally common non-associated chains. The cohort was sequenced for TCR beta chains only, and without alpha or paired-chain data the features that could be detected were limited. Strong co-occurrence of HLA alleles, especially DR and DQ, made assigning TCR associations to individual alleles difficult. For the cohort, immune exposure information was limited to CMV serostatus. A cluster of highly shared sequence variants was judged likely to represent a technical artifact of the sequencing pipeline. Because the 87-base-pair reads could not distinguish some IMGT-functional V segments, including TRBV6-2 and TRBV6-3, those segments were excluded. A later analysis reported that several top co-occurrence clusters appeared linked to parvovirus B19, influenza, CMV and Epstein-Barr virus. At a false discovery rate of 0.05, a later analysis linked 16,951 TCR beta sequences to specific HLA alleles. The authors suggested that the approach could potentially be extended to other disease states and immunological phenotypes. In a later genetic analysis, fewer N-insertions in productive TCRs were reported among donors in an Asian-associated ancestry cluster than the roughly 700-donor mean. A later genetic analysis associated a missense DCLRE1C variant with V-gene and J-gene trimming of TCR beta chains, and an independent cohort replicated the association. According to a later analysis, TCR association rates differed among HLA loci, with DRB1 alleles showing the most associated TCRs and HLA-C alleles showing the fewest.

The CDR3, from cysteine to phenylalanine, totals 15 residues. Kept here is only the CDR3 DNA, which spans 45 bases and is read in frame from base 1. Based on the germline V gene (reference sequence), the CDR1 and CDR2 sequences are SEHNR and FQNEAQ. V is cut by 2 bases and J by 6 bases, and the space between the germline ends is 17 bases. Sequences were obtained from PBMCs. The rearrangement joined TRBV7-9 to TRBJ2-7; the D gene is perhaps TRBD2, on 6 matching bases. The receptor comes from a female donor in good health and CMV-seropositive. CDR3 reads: CASSLSASGHSEQYF. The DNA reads TGTGCCAGCAGCTTATCAGCCAGCGGGCACTCCGAGCAGTACTTC.